The 15 T cell receptor beta chains in this list originate from one sample, sequenced in a study of sequential checkpoint blockade in melanoma. Here immunoSEQ multiplex PCR was the method, and the copy in TCRdb shows in-frame clones only, minus some. The sample lists 9,500 to 15,000 clones, approximately 30% occurring once. Treatment defined: randomized to nivolumab then ipilimumab (arm A) or the reverse (arm B). This specimen consisted of tumor tissue (inferred from file names), obtained from a patient given nivolumab and ipilimumab in sequence. The receptors shown here come from a human donor with melanoma.

The genes are TRBV19 and TRBJ1-1; 7 bases agree with TRBD1. The V segment lost 5 bases and the J segment 3 bases; nucleotides outside the gene matches: 9. CDR3 length equals 15 residues. Germline V CDR1 and CDR2: LNHDA, SQIVND (reference sequence). The CDR3 DNA reads as TGTGCCAGTAGTTCCCGACAGGGATGGGACACTGAAGCTTTCTTT. Translation: CASSSRQGWDTEAFF.

The chain links TRBV19 to TRBJ1-1; TRBD1 matches 7 bases. Trimming removed 6 bases from V and 3 bases from J; junction bases left unmatched: 4. This CDR3 spans 13 amino acids. From germline, CDR1 is LNHDA and CDR2 SQIVND (reference sequence). CDR3 in DNA: TGTGCCAGTAGATCCCAGGGGGACACTGAAGCTTTCTTT. Amino acids: CASRSQGDTEAFF.

The chain has TRBV11-3 and TRBJ2-3, with 8 bases identical to TRBD2. Trimming took 3 bases from V and 6 from J; bases not matched to a gene: 8. The CDR3 has 15 residues. From germline, CDR1 is SGHNT and CDR2 YENEEA. This CDR3 is CASSFGRGAYDTQYF. The CDR3 DNA follows: TGTGCCAGCAGCTTCGGGCGGGGGGCGTACGATACGCAGTATTTT.

This clone was counted ten times or more. The chain is built from TRBV7-5 and TRBJ2-1; the listed D gene, TRBD2, was not tested against the DNA. TRBV7-5 constitutes a pseudogene. This CDR3 has 19 amino acids. The CDR3 DNA is TGTGCCAGCAGCCCCGGGACTAGCGGGGGAGAGGGGTGGTACAATGAGCAGTTCTTC. Translated, it gives CASSPGTSGGEGWYNEQFF.

This rearrangement joins TRBV11-3 to TRBJ1-5; D remains unclear. Trimming removed 1 base at V and 2 bases at J, with 9 bases between. Per the germline V gene, CDR1 is SGHNT and CDR2 is YENEEA. CDR3 length equals 15 residues. DNA of the CDR3: TGTGCCAGCAGCTTAGGGGGTTTCGGCAATCAGCCCCAGCATTTT. Protein sequence: CASSLGGFGNQPQHF.

V and J are TRBV10-2 and TRBJ2-1, with a tentative D call TRBD1 (5 bases). Trimming left V 7 bases short and J 0 bases short, with 13 bases between. This CDR3 region has 15 residues. The V gene's germline CDR1 is WSHSY and CDR2 SAAADI. The CDR3 loop is CASNWGPNSYNEQFF. The CDR3, as DNA: TGCGCCAGCAATTGGGGCCCAAACTCCTACAATGAGCAGTTCTTC.

This clone occurred a few times. V and J are TRBV11-3 and TRBJ2-1; 8 bases line up with TRBD1. Germline V CDR1 and CDR2: SGHNT, YENEEA. With V trimmed by 0 bases and J by 7 bases, 11 bases remained unmatched. The CDR3 contains 17 residues. As DNA, the CDR3 is TGTGCCAGCAGCTTAGATCCCGCGACAGGGGTTCTGAATGAGCAGTTCTTC. It encodes CASSLDPATGVLNEQFF.

The chain employs TRBV11-3 and TRBJ2-3; tentative D call: TRBD2 (6 bases). V gave up 0 bases and J gave up 2 bases, with 9 bases separating them. This CDR3 is 15 amino acids long. Germline CDR1 reads SGHNT; CDR2 reads YENEEA. CDR3 DNA sequence: TGTGCCAGCAGCTTAGAGGGGACTTCCACAGATACGCAGTATTTT. Amino acid sequence: CASSLEGTSTDTQYF.

The gene calls are TRBV2 and TRBJ2-1, with TRBD1 identical over 7 bases. V gave up 6 bases and J gave up 8 bases; unmatched junction bases: 4. From germline, CDR1 is SNHLY and CDR2 FYNNEI. CDR3 length: 12 amino acids. CDR3 nucleotide sequence: TGTGCCAGCAGACAGGGGTCCCATGAGCAGTTCTTC. Translating it yields CASRQGSHEQFF.

This chain joins TRBV1 and TRBJ2-3. TRBV1 has pseudogene status. The CDR3 has 13 amino acids. CDR3 sequence reads: CASSRSCTDTQYF. CDR3 DNA: TGCGCCAGCAGCCGCAGCTGCACAGATACGCAGTATTTT.

The chain carries TRBV10-2 and TRBJ1-2; D is perhaps TRBD1 (5 bases). V dropped 8 bases and J dropped 0 bases, with 13 bases sitting between them. This CDR3 region has 14 residues. Germline assignment: CDR1 WSHSY and CDR2 SAAADI. The CDR3 nucleotides read TGCGCCAGCTACCGGGGGGAAGCTAACTATGGCTACACCTTC. It yields the protein CASYRGEANYGYTF.

This clone appeared a few times. This chain links TRBV7-5 with TRBJ2-2. TRBV7-5 is a documented pseudogene. The CDR3 is 16 residues long. The CDR3 DNA reads TGTGCCAGCAGCTTAGTAGACGTTTTTTCGACCGGGGAGCTGTTTTTT. Amino acid sequence: CASSLVDVFSTGELFF.

This clone was found once. The chain uses TRBV19 and TRBJ2-5; 9 bases match TRBD1. This CDR3 is 15 amino acids long. V lost 6 bases to trimming and J lost 5 bases; unmatched junction nucleotides: 10. Germline V CDR1 and CDR2: LNHDA, SQIVND (reference sequence). The CDR3, as DNA: TGTGCCAGTAGAACCCGACAGGGGGAGTTTGAGACCCAGTACTTC. Its protein is CASRTRQGEFETQYF. Using reference TRBV19 and TRBJ2-5 for the parts outside the CDR3, the full variable domain is DGGITQSPKYLFRKEGQNVTLSCEQNLNHDAMYWYRQDPGQGLRLIYYSQIVNDFQKGDIAEGYSVSREKKESFPLTVTSAQKNPTAFYLCASRTRQGEFETQYFGPGTRLLVL.

This clone showed up many times. This chain links TRBV6-8 with TRBJ1-1; no definite D call. The CDR3 covers 13 residues. V was clipped by 7 bases and J by 2 bases, with 11 bases between them. Per germline, CDR1 MNHGY and CDR2 SAAAGT. CDR3 protein: CASKEGRNTEAFF. DNA of the CDR3: TGTGCCAGCAAAGAGGGAAGAAACACTGAAGCTTTCTTT.

Many counts were recorded for this clone. The chain carries TRBV6-8 and TRBJ1-3, with D uncertain. CDR3 length: 13 amino acids. Per the germline V gene, CDR1 is MNHGY and CDR2 is SAAAGT. Trimming took off 4 bases at V and 9 bases at J, with 13 bases between the two ends. CDR3 sequence (DNA): TGTGCCAGCAGTTCCCCCCTTGAAATCACCATATATTTT. Amino acids: CASSSPLEITIYF.